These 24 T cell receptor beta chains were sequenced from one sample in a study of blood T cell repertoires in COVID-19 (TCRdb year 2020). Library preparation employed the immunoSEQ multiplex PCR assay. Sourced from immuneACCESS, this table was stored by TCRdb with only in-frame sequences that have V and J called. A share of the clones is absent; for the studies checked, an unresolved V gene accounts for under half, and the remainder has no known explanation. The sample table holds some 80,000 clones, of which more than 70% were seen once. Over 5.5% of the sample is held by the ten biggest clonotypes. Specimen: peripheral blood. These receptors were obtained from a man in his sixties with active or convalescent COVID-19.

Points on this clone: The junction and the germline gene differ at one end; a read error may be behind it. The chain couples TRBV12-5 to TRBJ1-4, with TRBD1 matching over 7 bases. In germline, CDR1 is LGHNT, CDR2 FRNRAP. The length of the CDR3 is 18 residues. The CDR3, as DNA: TGTGCTATTGGTAGGGGGCTACCTAGCCAATTAACTAATGAAAAACTGTTTTTT. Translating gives CAIGRGLPSQLTNEKLFF.

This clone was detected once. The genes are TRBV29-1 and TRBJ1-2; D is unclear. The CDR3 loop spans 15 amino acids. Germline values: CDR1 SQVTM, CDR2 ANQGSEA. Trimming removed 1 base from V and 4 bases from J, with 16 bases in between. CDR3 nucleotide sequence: TGCAGCGTTGAAGGATGGGCTGGGAGTCCCTATGGCTACACCTTC. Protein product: CSVEGWAGSPYGYTF.

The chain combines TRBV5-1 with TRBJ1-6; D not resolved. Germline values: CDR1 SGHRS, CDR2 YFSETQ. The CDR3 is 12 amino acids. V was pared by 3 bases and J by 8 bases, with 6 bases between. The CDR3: CASSSYDSPLHF. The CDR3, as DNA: TGCGCCAGCAGCTCGTATGATTCACCCCTCCACTTT.

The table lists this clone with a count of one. The chain's CDR3 is CASGGRRTNSSVQETQYF. CDR3 sequence (DNA): TGTGCCAGCGGAGGGAGAAGGACCAACTCTTCGGTACAAGAGACCCAGTACTTC. V and J are TRBV5-8 and TRBJ2-5, with D perhaps matching TRBD2 (6 bases). Germline V CDR1 and CDR2: SGHTS, YDEGEE. Trimming pared 7 bases from V and 2 bases from J, leaving 27 bases between. The CDR3 spans 18 residues.

In DNA form, the CDR3 reads TGCGCCAGCAGCGGGCCGGGGGGGTCCTCCTACGAGCAGTACTTC. Amino acid sequence: CASSGPGGSSYEQYF. The chain has TRBV4-1 and TRBJ2-7, with 8 bases matching TRBD2. J was trimmed by 0 bases and V by 5 bases; bases with no gene match: 6. This CDR3 contains 15 residues. CDR1 and CDR2 from the germline V gene are MGHRA and YSYEKL.

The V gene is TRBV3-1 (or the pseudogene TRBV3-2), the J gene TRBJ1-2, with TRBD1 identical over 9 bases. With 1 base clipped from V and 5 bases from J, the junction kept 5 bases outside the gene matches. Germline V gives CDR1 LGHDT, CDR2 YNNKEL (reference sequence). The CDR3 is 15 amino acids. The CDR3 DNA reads TGTGCCAGCAGCCAAGGGACAGGGGTTGGGTATGGCTACACCTTC. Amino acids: CASSQGTGVGYGYTF.

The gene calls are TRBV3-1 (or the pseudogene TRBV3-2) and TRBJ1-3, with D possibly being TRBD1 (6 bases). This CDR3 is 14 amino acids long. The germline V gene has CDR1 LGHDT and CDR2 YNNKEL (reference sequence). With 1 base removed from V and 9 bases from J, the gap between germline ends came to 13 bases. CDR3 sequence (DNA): TGTGCCAGCAGCCAAGTAGGACAGCTTGGCACCATATATTTT. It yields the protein CASSQVGQLGTIYF.

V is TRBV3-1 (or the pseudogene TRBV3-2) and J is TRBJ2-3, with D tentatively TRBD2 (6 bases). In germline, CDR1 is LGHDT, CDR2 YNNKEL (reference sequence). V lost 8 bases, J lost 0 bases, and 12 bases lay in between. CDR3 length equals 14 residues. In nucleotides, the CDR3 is TGTGCCAGCGGGACTTCGACTAGCACAGATACGCAGTATTTT. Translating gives CASGTSTSTDTQYF.

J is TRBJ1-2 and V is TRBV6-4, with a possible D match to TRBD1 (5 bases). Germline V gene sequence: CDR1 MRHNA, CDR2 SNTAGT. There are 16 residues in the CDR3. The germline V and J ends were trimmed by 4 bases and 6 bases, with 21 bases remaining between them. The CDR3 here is CASSAGAALQHDGYTF. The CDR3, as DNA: TGTGCCAGCAGTGCTGGGGCAGCCCTTCAACACGATGGCTACACCTTC.

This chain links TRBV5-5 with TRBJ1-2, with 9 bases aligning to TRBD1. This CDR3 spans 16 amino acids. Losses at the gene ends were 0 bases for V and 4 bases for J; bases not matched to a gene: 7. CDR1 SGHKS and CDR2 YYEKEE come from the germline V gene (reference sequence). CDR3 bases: TGTGCCAGCAGCTTGGATGTTGGACAGGGGTTCTATGGCTACACCTTC. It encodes CASSLDVGQGFYGYTF.

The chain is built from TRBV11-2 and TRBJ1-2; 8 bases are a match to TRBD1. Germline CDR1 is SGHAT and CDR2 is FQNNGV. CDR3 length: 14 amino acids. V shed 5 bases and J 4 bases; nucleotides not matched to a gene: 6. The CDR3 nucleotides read TGTGCCAGCAGCCTCAGGGGGCAGAGCTATGGCTACACCTTC. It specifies CASSLRGQSYGYTF.

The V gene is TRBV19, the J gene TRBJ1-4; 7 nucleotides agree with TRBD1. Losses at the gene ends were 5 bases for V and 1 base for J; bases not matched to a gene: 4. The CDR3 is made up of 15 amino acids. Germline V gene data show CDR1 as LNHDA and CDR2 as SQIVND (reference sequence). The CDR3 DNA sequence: TGTGCCAGTAGTGCCCGGGACAGAACTAATGAAAAACTGTTTTTT. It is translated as CASSARDRTNEKLFF.

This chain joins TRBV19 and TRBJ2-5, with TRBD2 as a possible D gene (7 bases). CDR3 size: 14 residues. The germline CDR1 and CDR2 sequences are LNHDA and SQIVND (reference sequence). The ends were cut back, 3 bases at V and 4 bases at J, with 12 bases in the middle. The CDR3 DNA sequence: TGTGCCAGTAGTATCGGGGGCGGGAGAGAGACCCAGTACTTC. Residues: CASSIGGGRETQYF.

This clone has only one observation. In nucleotides, the CDR3 is TGCGCCAGCAGCCAAGATTCAGGGGATAACTATGGCTACACCTTC. Its translation: CASSQDSGDNYGYTF. The V and J genes are TRBV4-3 and TRBJ1-2; maybe TRBD1 (6 bases). This CDR3 spans 15 amino acids. The germline V gene encodes CDR1 LGHNA and CDR2 YSLEER. V was cut by 0 bases and J by 1 base, with 9 bases left in between.

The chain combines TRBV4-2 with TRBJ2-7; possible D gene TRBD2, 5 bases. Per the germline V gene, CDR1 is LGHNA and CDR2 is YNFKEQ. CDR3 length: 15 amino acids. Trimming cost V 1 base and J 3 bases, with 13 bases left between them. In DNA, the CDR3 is TGTGCCAGCAGCCAAGTTCTGGACTTTGGCTACGAGCAGTACTTC. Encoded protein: CASSQVLDFGYEQYF.

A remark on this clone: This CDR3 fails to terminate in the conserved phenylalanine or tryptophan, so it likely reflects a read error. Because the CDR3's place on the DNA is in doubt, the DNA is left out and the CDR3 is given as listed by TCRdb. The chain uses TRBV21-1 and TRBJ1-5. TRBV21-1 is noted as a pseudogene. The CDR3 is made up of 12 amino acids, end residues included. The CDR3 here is CASSASKGGRTG.

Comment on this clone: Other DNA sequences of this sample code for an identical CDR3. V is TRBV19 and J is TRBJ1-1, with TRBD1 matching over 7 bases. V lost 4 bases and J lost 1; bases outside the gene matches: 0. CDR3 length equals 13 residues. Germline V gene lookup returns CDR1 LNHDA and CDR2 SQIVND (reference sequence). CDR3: CASSNRGNTEAFF. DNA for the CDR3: TGTGCCAGTAGTAACAGGGGGAACACTGAAGCTTTCTTT.

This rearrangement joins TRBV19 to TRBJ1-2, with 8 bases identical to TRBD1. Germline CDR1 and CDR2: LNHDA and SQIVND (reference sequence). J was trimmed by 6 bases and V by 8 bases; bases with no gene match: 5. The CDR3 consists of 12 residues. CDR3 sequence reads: CASEDRVDGYTF. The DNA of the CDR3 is TGTGCCAGTGAGGACAGGGTGGATGGCTACACCTTC.

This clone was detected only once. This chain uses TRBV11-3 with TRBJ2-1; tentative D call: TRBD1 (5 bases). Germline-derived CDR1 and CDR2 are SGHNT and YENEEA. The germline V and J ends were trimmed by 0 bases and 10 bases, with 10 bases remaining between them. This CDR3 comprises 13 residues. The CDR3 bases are TGTGCCAGCAGCTTAGAAGGGGCCGGCGAGCAGTTCTTC. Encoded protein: CASSLEGAGEQFF.

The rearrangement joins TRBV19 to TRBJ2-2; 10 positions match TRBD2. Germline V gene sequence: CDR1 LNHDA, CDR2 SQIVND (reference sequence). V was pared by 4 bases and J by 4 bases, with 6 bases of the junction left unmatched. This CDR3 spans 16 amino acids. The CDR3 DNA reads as TGTGCCAGTAGTAAGAGCGGGGGGGCTGTCACCGGGGAGCTGTTTTTT. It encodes CASSKSGGAVTGELFF.

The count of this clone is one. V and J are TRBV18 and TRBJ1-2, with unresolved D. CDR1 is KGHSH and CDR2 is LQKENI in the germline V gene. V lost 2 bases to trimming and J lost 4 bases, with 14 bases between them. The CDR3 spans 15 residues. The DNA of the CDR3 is TGTGCCAGCTCACCAGGTTCTGAAGCAGGCTATGGCTACACCTTC. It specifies CASSPGSEAGYGYTF.

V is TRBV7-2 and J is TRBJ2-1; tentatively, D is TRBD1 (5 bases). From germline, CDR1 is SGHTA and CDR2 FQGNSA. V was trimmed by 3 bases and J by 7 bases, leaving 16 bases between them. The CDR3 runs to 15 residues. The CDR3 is CASSFSPLKGNEQFF. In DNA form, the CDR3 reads TGTGCCAGCAGCTTCAGCCCCCTTAAGGGGAATGAGCAGTTCTTC.

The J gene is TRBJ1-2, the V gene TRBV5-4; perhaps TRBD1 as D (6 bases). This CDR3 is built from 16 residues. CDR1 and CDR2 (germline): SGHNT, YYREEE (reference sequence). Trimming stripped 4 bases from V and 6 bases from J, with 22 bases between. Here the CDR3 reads CASSPSVRGTVHGYTF. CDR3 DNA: TGTGCCAGCAGCCCCTCAGTTAGGGGGACGGTCCATGGCTACACCTTC.

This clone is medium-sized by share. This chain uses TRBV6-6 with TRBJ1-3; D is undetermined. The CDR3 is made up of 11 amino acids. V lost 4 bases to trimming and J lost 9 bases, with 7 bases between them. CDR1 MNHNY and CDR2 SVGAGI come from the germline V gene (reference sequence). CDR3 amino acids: CASSSLGTIYF. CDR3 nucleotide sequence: TGTGCCAGCAGTTCTCTCGGCACCATATATTTT.